These 7 T cell receptor beta chains were sequenced from one sample in a study of CD8+ T cells in alopecia areata. Indicated treatment: oral pan-JAK inhibitor, 5-10 mg twice daily. TCR sequencing used cDNA made by reverse transcription of extracted RNA. Repertoires were generated with immunoSEQ multiplex PCR, while TCRdb's copy carries only in-frame clones and drops some. The top ten clones hold 3.5% to 5% of a sample with around 210,000 clones, about three fifths of them seen once. Sequenced material: CD4+ T cells sorted from blood, taken at week 4, from a patient treated with tofacitinib. The receptors were sampled from a human donor with alopecia areata.

This rearrangement joins TRBV19 to TRBJ2-7; 9 bases map to TRBD1. V gave up 2 bases and J gave up 5 bases; unmatched junction bases: 10. The CDR3 is made up of 16 amino acids. Per the germline V gene, CDR1 is LNHDA and CDR2 is SQIVND (reference sequence). The CDR3 protein is CASSIRPGTGPHEQYF. As DNA, the CDR3 is TGTGCCAGTAGTATACGCCCCGGGACAGGGCCCCACGAGCAGTACTTC.

J is TRBJ1-1 and V is TRBV2; no clear D. The V gene's germline CDR1 is SNHLY and CDR2 FYNNEI. V lost 0 bases to trimming and J lost 11 bases, with 16 bases between them. The CDR3 has 14 residues. The CDR3 here is CASSEALLGRSAFF. DNA for the CDR3: TGTGCCAGCAGTGAAGCGTTACTTGGGCGGTCTGCTTTCTTT.

The chain employs TRBV7-2 and TRBJ1-2; D unresolved. The CDR3 is 12 residues long. Germline V gene data show CDR1 as SGHTA and CDR2 as FQGNSA. The V end lost 5 bases, the J end lost 7 bases, and 11 bases lay between the germline ends. The chain's CDR3 is CASSPGEGGYTF. CDR3 DNA sequence: TGTGCCAGCAGCCCCGGAGAAGGTGGCTACACCTTC.

The V call is TRBV10-3, the J call TRBJ2-7; 9 positions match TRBD1. V trimming: 10 bases; J trimming: 2 bases; junction bases outside the gene matches: 6. The CDR3 loop spans 13 amino acids. Germline values: CDR1 ENHRY, CDR2 SYGVKD. The CDR3 here is CATAGQGTYEQYF. The DNA of the CDR3 is TGTGCCACCGCGGGACAGGGTACCTACGAGCAGTACTTC.

The chain carries TRBV7-9 and TRBJ1-1; 7 nucleotides line up with TRBD1. V lost 6 bases, J lost 1 base, and 5 bases stayed unmatched. The CDR3 loop spans 14 amino acids. Per germline, CDR1 SEHNR and CDR2 FQNEAQ (reference sequence). The chain's CDR3 is CASSSYRGNTEAFF. Here the CDR3 DNA reads TGTGCCAGCAGTTCCTACAGGGGGAACACTGAAGCTTTCTTT.

The J gene is TRBJ2-3, the V gene TRBV6-6, with no clear D. Germline CDR1 MNHNY, CDR2 SVGAGI (reference sequence). The ends were cut back, 6 bases at V and 9 bases at J, with 10 bases in the middle. This CDR3 region has 11 residues. For the CDR3, the DNA is TGTGCCAGCAGCGCCTCCCAAACGCAGTATTTT. Protein: CASSASQTQYF.

The table lists this clone with a few counts. V is TRBV25-1 and J is TRBJ2-3; a possible D gene is TRBD2 (6 bases). This CDR3 is 16 amino acids long. The ends were cut back, 1 base at V and 7 bases at J, with 18 bases in the middle. Germline-derived CDR1 and CDR2 are MGHDK and SYGVNS. The CDR3 spells CASSELRPEGRNTQYF. CDR3 DNA sequence: TGTGCCAGCAGTGAATTAAGGCCTGAGGGGAGGAATACGCAGTATTTT. The whole variable domain, remainder taken from reference TRBV25-1 and TRBJ2-3, is EADIYQTPRYLVIGTGKKITLECSQTMGHDKMYWYQQDPGMELHLIHYSYGVNSTEKGDLSSESTVSRIRTEHFPLTLESARPSHTSQYLCASSELRPEGRNTQYFGPGTRLTVL.